Here is one TCR beta chain with its context. Its antigen is currently unknown. Here immunoSEQ multiplex PCR was the method, and the copy in TCRdb shows in-frame clones only, minus some. The table records 70,000 to 75,000 clones, 80% to 95% of them present only once. These data belong to a study of OX40 agonist ivuxolimab in advanced cancers. Study context: Intravenous ivuxolimab was administered to patients every 2 weeks at 0.01 to 10 mg/kg. Study-level results: Not determined was the antigen specificity of the expanded peripheral T cells.

CDR3 length: 16 amino acids. Losses at the gene ends were 1 base for V and 5 bases for J; bases not matched to a gene: 7. Germline V lookup: CDR1 SGHRS, CDR2 YFSETQ. Sequenced material: CD4+ or CD8+ T cells sorted from blood, taken in a trial of the OX40 agonist ivuxolimab. The TCR originated in an adult with an advanced solid tumor such as melanoma, head and neck, liver or kidney cancer. The chain employs TRBV5-1 and TRBJ2-5; 11 bases are shared with TRBD1. As DNA, the CDR3 is TGCGCCAGCAGCTTGATCGGACAGGGGGCGGTGGAGACCCAGTACTTC. Residues: CASSLIGQGAVETQYF.